The 28 T cell receptor beta chains given below trace back to one sample, sequenced in a study of T cell responses to AZD1222 COVID-19 vaccine. Clones were sequenced by immunoSEQ multiplex PCR, and TCRdb holds only the in-frame ones, with some missing. The sample has about 130,000 clones; around 84% are singletons. This sample comprised peripheral blood, obtained on day 0 of AZD1222 vaccination. The receptors were gathered from an adult in good health.

The chain recombines TRBV19 with TRBJ2-3; the D call may be TRBD1 or TRBD2 (5 bases each). CDR1 and CDR2 from the germline V gene are LNHDA and SQIVND (reference sequence). CDR3 size: 15 residues. Trimming removed 3 bases at V and 1 base at J, with 11 bases between. The CDR3, as DNA: TGTGCCAGTAGTATGGGCCGGGGACGCACAGATACGCAGTATTTT. Protein: CASSMGRGRTDTQYF.

The chain is built from TRBV29-1 and TRBJ1-1, with 9 bases matching TRBD1. The CDR3 has 13 residues. CDR1 is SQVTM and CDR2 is ANQGSEA in the germline V gene. Germline trimming cut 7 bases from V and 4 bases from J; bases unmatched to any gene: 7. In DNA form, the CDR3 reads TGCAGCGGGGGGACAGGGCTTATCACTGAAGCTTTCTTT. Its translation: CSGGTGLITEAFF.

The chain combines TRBV19 with TRBJ1-1; D unresolved. The germline CDR1 and CDR2 sequences are LNHDA and SQIVND (reference sequence). This CDR3 spans 13 amino acids. V gave up 7 bases and J gave up 1 base, with 10 bases separating them. CDR3 amino acids: CASIHPANTEAFF. CDR3 DNA: TGTGCCAGTATTCATCCGGCGAACACTGAAGCTTTCTTT.

The chain has TRBV6-1 and TRBJ1-1; D is unresolved. Trimming took off 1 base at V and 5 bases at J, with 11 bases between the two ends. In germline, CDR1 is MNHNS, CDR2 SASEGT. CDR3 size: 14 residues. In DNA form, the CDR3 reads TGTGCCAGCAGTGAAGGACACTCCCTAACTGAAGCTTTCTTT. As protein: CASSEGHSLTEAFF.

V usage is TRBV30 and J usage is TRBJ1-6, with 10 bases matching TRBD1. Germline values: CDR1 GTSNPN, CDR2 SVGIG (reference sequence). The V segment lost 5 bases and the J segment 7 bases; nucleotides outside the gene matches: 8. The CDR3 length is 15 residues. CDR3 in amino acids: CAWSQGQGYNSPLHF. The DNA of the CDR3 is TGTGCCTGGTCACAGGGACAGGGGTACAATTCACCCCTCCACTTT.

The chain recombines TRBV2 with TRBJ1-2, with unresolved D. The V end was cut by 3 bases, the J end by 7 bases, with 9 bases between. CDR3 length: 12 amino acids. Germline loops: CDR1 SNHLY, CDR2 FYNNEI. CDR3 DNA sequence: TGTGCCAGCAGTGAGCTGTCTCTTGGCTACACCTTC. This codes for CASSELSLGYTF.

J is TRBJ2-3 and V is TRBV7-9; 7 nucleotides align to TRBD1. This CDR3 is 13 amino acids long. The germline CDR1 and CDR2 sequences are SEHNR and FQNEAQ (reference sequence). V lost 3 bases and J lost 14; bases outside the gene matches: 11. CDR3 sequence: CASSLEMTGTGYF. DNA of the CDR3: TGTGCCAGCAGCTTGGAAATGACAGGGACGGGGTATTTT.

Only a few counts were recorded for this clone. The chain is built from TRBV5-4 and TRBJ2-3; D might be TRBD1 (6 bases). CDR1 and CDR2 (germline): SGHNT, YYREEE (reference sequence). The CDR3 is 16 amino acids. Trimming left V 5 bases short and J 2 bases short, with 18 bases between. CDR3 in DNA: TGTGCCAGCAGTTTCGCCGGGACATACCACACAGATACGCAGTATTTT. It encodes CASSFAGTYHTDTQYF.

This clone was seen a single time. This rearrangement joins TRBV5-6 to TRBJ1-4; possible D gene TRBD1, 6 bases. V lost 3 bases and J lost 2, with 14 bases in between. Germline loops: CDR1 SGHDT, CDR2 YYEEEE. The length of the CDR3 is 16 residues. CDR3 nucleotide sequence: TGTGCCAGCAGCTCTTTGCTGGGGGCGACTAATGAAAAACTGTTTTTT. It yields the protein CASSSLLGATNEKLFF.

With regard to this clone: Other DNA sequences from this sample encode an identical CDR3 as well. The CDR3 protein is CASSEKGFNYGYTF. For the CDR3, the DNA is TGTGCCAGCAGTGAAAAGGGCTTTAACTATGGCTACACCTTC. The V gene is TRBV2, the J gene TRBJ1-2; D gene uncertain. V was pared by 2 bases and J by 1 base, with 8 bases between. The CDR3 has 14 amino acids. CDR1 is SNHLY, CDR2 FYNNEI, per germline.

The gene calls are TRBV28 and TRBJ1-1; no reliable D call. Germline V lookup: CDR1 MDHEN, CDR2 SYDVKM. The CDR3 sequence is 17 residues long. V was pared by 1 base and J by 1 base, with 16 bases between. The CDR3 region is CASSLSVPGATNTEAFF. CDR3 in DNA: TGTGCCAGCAGTTTATCCGTCCCGGGTGCTACGAACACTGAAGCTTTCTTT.

This clone came up a few times. The V gene is TRBV14, the J gene TRBJ1-5, with 9 bases aligning to TRBD1. CDR1 and CDR2 (germline): SGHDN, FVKESK. J was trimmed by 1 base and V by 0 bases; bases with no gene match: 10. This CDR3 contains 19 residues. The CDR3 DNA is TGTGCCAGCAGCCAAGATCTTGAGAGGGACAGGGTAAGCAATCAGCCCCAGCATTTT. Encoded protein: CASSQDLERDRVSNQPQHF.

This clone was found a few times. The chain combines TRBV6-1 with TRBJ1-6; 8 nucleotides align to TRBD1. Germline CDR1 and CDR2: MNHNS and SASEGT. V shed 2 bases, J shed 10 bases, and the junction held 7 bases outside the gene matches. The CDR3 has 15 residues. CDR3 coding DNA: TGTGCCAGCAGTGAACAAACAGGGGGAAGGTCACCCCTCCACTTT. Translation gives CASSEQTGGRSPLHF.

This chain joins TRBV7-2 and TRBJ1-3, with D tentatively TRBD1 (6 bases). The CDR3 sequence is 16 residues long. Per the germline V gene, CDR1 is SGHTA and CDR2 is FQGNSA. V was shortened by 5 bases and J by 2 bases, with 16 bases between the two germline ends. DNA for the CDR3: TGTGCCAGCAGCCTTTACAGGGTATCGGCTGGAAACACCATATATTTT. It is translated as CASSLYRVSAGNTIYF.

This sequence joins TRBV7-2 and TRBJ1-4; maybe TRBD1 (6 bases). The CDR3 has 15 amino acids. Trimming shortened V by 4 bases and J by 5 bases, and 14 bases separated the two germline ends. The V gene's germline CDR1 is SGHTA and CDR2 FQGNSA. In DNA form, the CDR3 reads TGTGCCAGCAGCTACAACCGGGACAACAATGAAAAACTGTTTTTT. Translated, it gives CASSYNRDNNEKLFF. The whole variable domain, remainder taken from reference TRBV7-2 and TRBJ1-4, is GAGVSQSPSNKVTEKGKDVELRCDPISGHTALYWYRQSLGQGLEFLIYFQGNSAPDKSGLPSDRFSAERTGGSVSTLTIQRTQQEDSAVYLCASSYNRDNNEKLFFGSGTQLSVL.

This chain joins TRBV5-1 and TRBJ1-1; the D gene is possibly TRBD1 (6 bases). V lost 3 bases to trimming and J lost 1 base, with 16 bases between them. This CDR3 contains 16 residues. CDR1 and CDR2 from the germline V gene are SGHRS and YFSETQ. CDR3 nucleotides: TGCGCCAGCAGCTCAACGGCCGGGACACCGAACACTGAAGCTTTCTTT. This encodes CASSSTAGTPNTEAFF.

V gene TRBV18 combines with J gene TRBJ1-2, with a tentative D call TRBD1 (6 bases). V was pared by 1 base and J by 7 bases, with 10 bases between. Germline CDR1 and CDR2: KGHSH and LQKENI. This CDR3 region has 13 residues. CDR3 sequence (DNA): TGTGCCAGCTCACCACAGGGGGGAGTTGGCTACACCTTC. The encoded protein is CASSPQGGVGYTF.

The chain links TRBV30 to TRBJ1-1; maybe TRBD1 (6 bases). This CDR3 region has 17 residues. Germline V lookup: CDR1 GTSNPN, CDR2 SVGIG (reference sequence). The CDR3, as DNA: TGTGCTCTTACGTCCAGCAGGGGCATGGGGATGAACACTGAAGCTTTCTTT. This encodes CALTSSRGMGMNTEAFF.

The V gene is TRBV28, the J gene TRBJ2-2; perhaps TRBD2 as D (6 bases). Per the germline V gene, CDR1 is MDHEN and CDR2 is SYDVKM. The CDR3 loop spans 14 amino acids. V lost 3 bases and J lost 5, with 10 bases in between. CDR3 coding DNA: TGTGCCAGCAGTTTCTCTGCGGGGACCGGGGAGCTGTTTTTT. Protein: CASSFSAGTGELFF.

This clone appeared once. CDR3 sequence (DNA): TGTGCCAGCAGTTCACCGGGACAGGGTTACGAGCAGTACTTC. Its protein product is CASSSPGQGYEQYF. The V gene is TRBV27, the J gene TRBJ2-7, with 9 bases identical to TRBD1. CDR1 is MNHEY and CDR2 is SMNVEV in the germline V gene (reference sequence). The CDR3 is 14 residues long. Losses at the gene ends were 4 bases for V and 4 bases for J; bases not matched to a gene: 5.

This chain connects TRBV7-3 to TRBJ1-3; no firm D call. CDR3 length: 11 amino acids. Trimming removed 8 bases from V and 6 bases from J, with 8 bases in between. CDR1 SGHTA and CDR2 FQGTGA come from the germline V gene. CDR3 coding DNA: TGTGCCAGCCCGGCACTAAACACCATATATTTT. Its translation is CASPALNTIYF.

This clone has only one observation. The V gene is TRBV5-1, the J gene TRBJ2-6; D is uncertain. The V gene lost 4 bases and the J gene lost 0 bases, with 11 bases spanning the gap. This CDR3 has 16 residues. CDR1 and CDR2 (germline): SGHRS, YFSETQ. CDR3 residues: CASSTQAASGANVLTF. The CDR3 DNA is TGCGCCAGCAGCACGCAAGCCGCCTCTGGGGCCAACGTCCTGACTTTC.

The V gene is TRBV20-1, the J gene TRBJ2-3, with a weak D call TRBD2 (6 bases). Trimming left V 6 bases short and J 7 bases short, with 11 bases between. Germline lookup yields CDR1 DFQATT and CDR2 SNEGSKA (reference sequence). This CDR3 contains 11 residues. The CDR3 DNA sequence: TGCAGTGCCCCTCGGGACTATACGCAGTATTTT. This translates into CSAPRDYTQYF.

The chain employs TRBV10-2 and TRBJ1-1; no clear D gene. V lost 3 bases and J lost 1, with 6 bases in between. In germline, CDR1 is WSHSY, CDR2 SAAADI. The CDR3 consists of 13 residues. CDR3 region: CASSEVGNTEAFF. CDR3 nucleotides: TGCGCCAGCAGTGAAGTGGGGAACACTGAAGCTTTCTTT.

The chain uses TRBV9 and TRBJ1-4; possibly TRBD1 for D (6 bases). Germline CDR1 is SGDLS and CDR2 is YYNGEE. V lost 3 bases and J 8 bases, leaving 11 bases between the germline ends. The CDR3 spans 13 residues. CDR3 residues: CASSGQGREKLFF. The CDR3 nucleotides read TGTGCCAGCAGCGGGCAGGGGAGGGAAAAACTGTTTTTT.

The chain has TRBV11-2 and TRBJ1-1, with D possibly being TRBD1 (5 bases). V lost 2 bases, J lost 5 bases, and 15 bases lay in between. Germline CDR1 reads SGHAT; CDR2 reads FQNNGV. The length of the CDR3 is 15 residues. CDR3 residues: CASSLRGSDGTEAFF. The CDR3 DNA sequence: TGTGCCAGCAGCTTAAGGGGAAGCGACGGAACTGAAGCTTTCTTT.

The rearrangement links TRBV5-1 to TRBJ2-5; possibly TRBD1 for D (5 bases). V lost 0 bases and J lost 5, with 11 bases in between. CDR1 is SGHRS and CDR2 is YFSETQ in the germline V gene. The CDR3 has 14 amino acids. The CDR3 DNA reads as TGCGCCAGCAGCTTGGCAGCCAGGGTTGAGACCCAGTACTTC. It encodes CASSLAARVETQYF.

This clone was seen once. This sequence joins TRBV19 and TRBJ1-5, with 11 bases that match TRBD1. Germline V lookup: CDR1 LNHDA, CDR2 SQIVND (reference sequence). The CDR3 length is 16 residues. The V and J ends lost 3 bases and 7 bases, in that order; junction bases with no gene match: 8. The CDR3 DNA reads as TGTGCCAGTAGTATTCGCGGGACAGGGGGTGTACAGCCCCAGCATTTT. Protein: CASSIRGTGGVQPQHF.